This T cell receptor (beta chain) was retrieved from a study of cytomegalovirus exposure and HLA in healthy donors. Study results and limitations: There were about 160 TCR beta chains listed as cytomegalovirus-associated. Reportedly, diagnosis of cytomegalovirus status by the classifier showed high specificity and sensitivity. In a later analysis, first-cohort TCR clusters were found to tend to co-occur in the 120 or so validation repertoires. The authors confirmed in vitro that a few CMV-associated chains were specific for CMV antigens.

Libraries were prepared by immunoSEQ multiplex PCR; TCRdb keeps only in-frame clonotypes and omits some of them. This sample has some 150,000 clones, with roughly nine tenths found just once. Regarding this clone: Its specificity is unknown.

V was cut by 4 bases and J by 0 bases, with 16 bases left in between. The CDR3 is 16 residues long. CDR1 is SGDLS, CDR2 YYNGEE, per germline. The rearrangement joins TRBV9 to TRBJ1-2; D is ambiguous. This TCR was sampled from a woman between 18 and 29 years old in good health and CMV-seropositive. The sample comprised PBMCs. CDR3 loop: CASSPLGRQANYGYTF. The CDR3 nucleotides are TGTGCCAGCAGCCCCCTGGGCAGGCAAGCTAACTATGGCTACACCTTC.